The 2 T cell receptor beta chains reported below all come from one sample, sequenced in a study of response to subunit inactivated influenza vaccine. TCRdb re-derived calls from the RT-PCR reads in MiXCR, one entry per CDR3 protein. In the table there are 650,000 to 700,000 distinct CDR3 sequences, around a sixth of which are singletons. Sequencing was performed on PBMCs from blood, taken 11 to 12 days after vaccination. Receptor source: a man in his fifties or sixties who received an inactivated influenza vaccine.

This clonotype was detected ten times or more. The chain employs TRBV6-2 or TRBV6-3 and TRBJ2-1, with 8 bases that match TRBD2. V shed 6 bases and J 4 bases; nucleotides not matched to a gene: 14. The CDR3 contains 17 residues. Germline CDR1 is MNHEY and CDR2 is SVGEGT. CDR3 sequence: CASSRGWSGGIYNEQFF. For the CDR3, the DNA is TGTGCCAGCAGCCGCGGGTGGAGCGGGGGTATTTACAATGAGCAGTTCTTC.

This clonotype is a singleton in its sample. The rearrangement links TRBV20-1 to TRBJ1-2; maybe TRBD1 (5 bases). Germline V CDR1 and CDR2: DFQATT, SNEGSKA (reference sequence). This CDR3 has 17 amino acids. Trimming shortened V by 8 bases and J by 4 bases, and 29 bases separated the two germline ends. The CDR3 loop reads CSPLHGTLLKRGYGYTF. DNA for the CDR3: TGCAGTCCCCTACACGGGACCTTACTGAAAAGGGGCTATGGCTACACCTTC.